This T cell receptor beta chain is drawn from a study of blood T cell repertoires in COVID-19. In the authors' workflow: Estimation of nucleated cell counts was performed using reference gene primer amplification. The assay was immunoSEQ multiplex PCR, and TCRdb's table has in-frame clones only and misses some. Clone size and V and J calls were adopted from that table, with D and trimming inferred from the DNA. The table has over 150,000 clones, approximately 90% seen once; the top ten hold approximately 13%. This TCR came from a woman between 65 and 79 years old with COVID-19, enrolled during active disease. The sample was peripheral blood.

For the CDR3, the DNA is TGTGCCAGCAGTTTAATTCAGAGGGACAGGTCCTACGAGCAGTACTTC. This translates into CASSLIQRDRSYEQYF. This rearrangement joins TRBV28 to TRBJ2-7; 8 positions agree with TRBD1. With 2 bases clipped from V and 1 base from J, the junction kept 7 bases outside the gene matches. Per germline, CDR1 MDHEN and CDR2 SYDVKM. The CDR3 is 16 amino acids. The full variable domain, in which reference TRBV28 and TRBJ2-7 provide the parts outside the CDR3, is DVKVTQSSRYLVKRTGEKVFLECVQDMDHENMFWYRQDPGLGLRLIYFSYDVKMKEKGDIPEGYSVSREKKERFSLILESASTNQTSMYLCASSLIQRDRSYEQYFGPGTRLTVT.